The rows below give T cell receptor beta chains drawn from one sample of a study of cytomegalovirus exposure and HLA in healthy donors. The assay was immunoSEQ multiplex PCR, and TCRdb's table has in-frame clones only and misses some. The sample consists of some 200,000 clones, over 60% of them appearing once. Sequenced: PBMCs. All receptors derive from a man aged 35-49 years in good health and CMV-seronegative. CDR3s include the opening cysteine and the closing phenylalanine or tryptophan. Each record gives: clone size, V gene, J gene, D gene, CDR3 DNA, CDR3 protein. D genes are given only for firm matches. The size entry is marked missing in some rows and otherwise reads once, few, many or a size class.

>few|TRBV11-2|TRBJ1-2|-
TGTGCCAGCAGCCCAAACGGACAGAGCTATGGCTACACCTTC
CASSPNGQSYGYTF
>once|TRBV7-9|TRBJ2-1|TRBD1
TGTGCCAGCAGCAAGACAGGGTCGACGCAGTTCTTC
CASSKTGSTQFF
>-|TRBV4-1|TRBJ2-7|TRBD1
TGCGCCAGCAGCGCTCCCGGGACAGCACGCAACGAGCAGTACTTC
CASSAPGTARNEQYF
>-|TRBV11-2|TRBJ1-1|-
TGTGCCAGCAGCTTAGAAACAAGAATGAACACTGAAGCTTTCTTT
CASSLETRMNTEAFF
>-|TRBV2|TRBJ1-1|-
TGTGCCAGCAACCGGGACACTGAAGCTTTCTTT
CASNRDTEAFF
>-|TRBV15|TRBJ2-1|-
TGTGCCACCAGCAGCAGGGGGGAAATCTACAATGAGCAGTTCTTC
CATSSRGEIYNEQFF
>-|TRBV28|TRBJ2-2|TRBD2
TGTGCCAGCAGGGGGGGGACTAGCGGGTACACCGGGGAGCTGTTTTTT
CASRGGTSGYTGELFF
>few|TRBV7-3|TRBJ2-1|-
TGTGCCACGTCGGCCGGGGGACCCTACAATGAGCAGTTCTTC
CATSAGGPYNEQFF
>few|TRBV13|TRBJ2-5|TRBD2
TGTGCCAGCAGCTTCTTACCCGGGAGGGCCCAAGAGACCCAGTACTTC
CASSFLPGRAQETQYF
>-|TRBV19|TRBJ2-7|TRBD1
TGTGCCAGTAGTATAGCCTTTTCCACGGACAGGGGCGCCCGTCACGAGCAGTACTTC
CASSIAFSTDRGARHEQYF
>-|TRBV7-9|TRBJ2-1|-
TGTTCCAGCAGCTTAGGGGCCTTTCCCTACAATGAGCAGTTCTTC
CSSSLGAFPYNEQFF
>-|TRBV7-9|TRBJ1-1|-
TGTGCCAGCAGCTTAGGTAAAGCCAGCGGGGAAGCTTTCTTT
CASSLGKASGEAFF
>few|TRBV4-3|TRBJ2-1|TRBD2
TGCGCCAGCAGCCAGGAACTGGTTAGCGGGGGGCCCTACAATGAGCAGTTCTTC
CASSQELVSGGPYNEQFF
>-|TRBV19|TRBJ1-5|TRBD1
TGTGCCAGTAGTTCTACAGGGGAAATATATAGCAATCAGCCCCAGCATTTT
CASSSTGEIYSNQPQHF
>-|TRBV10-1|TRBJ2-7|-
TGCGCCAGCAGTGGCACGGTGGGGGGAACCTACGAGCAGTACTTC
CASSGTVGGTYEQYF
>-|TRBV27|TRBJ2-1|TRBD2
TGTGCCAGCAGTCCGCGTCGGGGCGGGGGGGGCAATGAGCAGTTCTTC
CASSPRRGGGGNEQFF
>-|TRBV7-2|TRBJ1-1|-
TGTGCCAGCAGCCAATGGGACACCTACACTGAAGCTTTCTTT
CASSQWDTYTEAFF
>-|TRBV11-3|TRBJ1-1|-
TGTGCCAGCAGCCCCCGTCCGAACACTGAAGCTTTCTTT
CASSPRPNTEAFF
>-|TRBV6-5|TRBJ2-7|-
TGTGCCAGCAGTTACTCGGTCAGGGGTGTCTACGAGCAGTACTTC
CASSYSVRGVYEQYF
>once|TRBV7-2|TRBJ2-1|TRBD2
TGTGCCAGCAGCTCCGGGACTAACTCCTACAATGAGCAGTTCTTC
CASSSGTNSYNEQFF
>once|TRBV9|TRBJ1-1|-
TGTGCCAGCAGCGTAGAACACACCAAAGCTTTCTTT
CASSVEHTKAFF
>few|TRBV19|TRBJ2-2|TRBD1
TGTGCCAGTAGTCCTCTCGACAGGGCCACCGGGGAGCTGTTTTTT
CASSPLDRATGELFF
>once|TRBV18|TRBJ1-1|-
TGTGCCAGCTCCGCTTCCCGCCCAGGGGAGAAAGCTTTCTTT
CASSASRPGEKAFF
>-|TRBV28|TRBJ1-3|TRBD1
TGTGCCAGCAGTTTGACCCCGGGACAGGGAAACACCATATATTTT
CASSLTPGQGNTIYF
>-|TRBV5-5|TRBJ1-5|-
TGTGCCAGCAGCCGAGGGGACTTAAATCAGCCCCAGCATTTT
CASSRGDLNQPQHF
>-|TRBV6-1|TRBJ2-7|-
TGTGCCAGCAGTGAATCATACAGTCACGAGCAGTACTTC
CASSESYSHEQYF
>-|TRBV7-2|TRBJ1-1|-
TGTGCCAGCAGCCACCTACAGGGCACGGGCACTGAAGCTTTCTTT
CASSHLQGTGTEAFF
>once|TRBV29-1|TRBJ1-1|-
TGCAGCGTTGACCTCGCGGGACTCTCGAACACTGAAGCTTTCTTT
CSVDLAGLSNTEAFF
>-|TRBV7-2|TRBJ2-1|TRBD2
TGTGCCAGCAGCCCCACTAACCGGGGGGGGGAGTTCTTC
CASSPTNRGGEFF
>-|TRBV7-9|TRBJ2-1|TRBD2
TGTGCCAGCAGCCCTAGCGGGAGCTCCTACAATGAGCAGTTCTTC
CASSPSGSSYNEQFF
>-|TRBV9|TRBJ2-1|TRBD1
TGTGCCAGCAGCGCCCAGGGGGCAAACTCCTACAATGAGCAGTTCTTC
CASSAQGANSYNEQFF
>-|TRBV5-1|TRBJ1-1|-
TGCGCCAGCAGCCTCTCCCAGGGAACCACTGAAGCTTTCTTT
CASSLSQGTTEAFF
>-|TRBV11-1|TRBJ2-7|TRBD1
TGTGCCAGCAGCTGGAACCGACAGGGAACCTACGAGCAGTACTTC
CASSWNRQGTYEQYF
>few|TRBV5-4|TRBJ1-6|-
TGTGCCAGCAGCCAAGATTTCGTGTGGAGCAGCTCCTATAATTCACCCCTCCACTTT
CASSQDFVWSSSYNSPLHF
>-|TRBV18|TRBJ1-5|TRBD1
TGTGCCAGCTCACCACCCGGGACAGGGGGCACTCAGCCCCAGCATTTT
CASSPPGTGGTQPQHF
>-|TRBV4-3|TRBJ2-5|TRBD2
TGCGCCAGCAGCCAAGATTGGGGAGGGACTCTCGAGACCCAGTACTTC
CASSQDWGGTLETQYF
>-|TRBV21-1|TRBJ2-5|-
TGTGCCAGCAGCAAAAGCCCTAGCGGGGTTGAAGAGACCCAGTACTTC
CASSKSPSGVEETQYF
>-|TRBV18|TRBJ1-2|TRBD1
TGTGCCAGCTCACCTGGACAGGGTGACTATGGCTACACCTTC
CASSPGQGDYGYTF
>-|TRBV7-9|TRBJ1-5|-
TGTGCCAGTAGCCAAGGGGCTATTTCTTACAATCAGCCCCAGCATTTT
CASSQGAISYNQPQHF
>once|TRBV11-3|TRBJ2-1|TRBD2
TGTGCCAGCAGCTTAAGTCTTGGCGGGAGTCAGTTCAATGAGCAGTTCTTC
CASSLSLGGSQFNEQFF
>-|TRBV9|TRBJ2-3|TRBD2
TGTGCCAGCAGCCGCTTAGGGACTACAAGCACAGATACGCAGTATTTT
CASSRLGTTSTDTQYF
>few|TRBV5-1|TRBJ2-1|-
TGCGCCAGCAGCTTGTCAGACTACTACAATGAGCAGTTCTTC
CASSLSDYYNEQFF
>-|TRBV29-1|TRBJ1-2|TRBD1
TGCAGCGTTGAAGATAGGACAGGGTCTCCCTATGGCTACACCTTC
CSVEDRTGSPYGYTF
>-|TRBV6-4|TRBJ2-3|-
TGTGCCAGCCCCCAAGGTGGAGCAGATACGCAGTATTTT
CASPQGGADTQYF
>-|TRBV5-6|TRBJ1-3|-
TGTGCCAGCAGCTTGATAACAGGAATGGACACCATATATTTT
CASSLITGMDTIYF
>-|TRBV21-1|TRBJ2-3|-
TGTGCCAGCAGCAACGTTACTAGCGGGACTAGCACAGATACGCAGTATTTT
CASSNVTSGTSTDTQYF
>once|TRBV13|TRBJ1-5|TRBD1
TGTGCCAGCAGCTTAGGGGGACAGGGTAAGGGACAGCCCCAGCATTTT
CASSLGGQGKGQPQHF
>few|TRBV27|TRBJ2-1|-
TGTGCCAGCAGTTTAGCAGGGGTTGTTTGGTTCTTC
CASSLAGVVWFF
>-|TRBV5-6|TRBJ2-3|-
TGTGCCAGCAGCTTGGGAGGAGGGGCGTCGGATACGCAGTATTTT
CASSLGGGASDTQYF
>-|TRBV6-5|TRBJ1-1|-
TGTGCCAGCAGTTCGCACGGAGAGATGAACACTGAAGCTTTCTTT
CASSSHGEMNTEAFF
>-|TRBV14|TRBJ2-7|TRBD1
TGTGCCAGCAGCCACAGGGGGCGAAGCGAGCAGTACTTC
CASSHRGRSEQYF
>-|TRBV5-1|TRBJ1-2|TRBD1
TGCGCCAGCAGCTTAACAGGGGGAGGCAACTATGGCTACACCTTC
CASSLTGGGNYGYTF
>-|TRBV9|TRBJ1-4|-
TGTGCCAGCAGCTCCTACGGGGGGGATGAAAAACTGTTTTTT
CASSSYGGDEKLFF
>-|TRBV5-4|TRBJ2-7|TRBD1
TGTGCCAGCAGCTCCCTGGGGACAGGCTACGAGCAGTACTTC
CASSSLGTGYEQYF
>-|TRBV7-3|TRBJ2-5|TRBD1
TGTGCCAGCAGCTTGGACAGGGAGCGAAAGACCCAGTACTTC
CASSLDRERKTQYF